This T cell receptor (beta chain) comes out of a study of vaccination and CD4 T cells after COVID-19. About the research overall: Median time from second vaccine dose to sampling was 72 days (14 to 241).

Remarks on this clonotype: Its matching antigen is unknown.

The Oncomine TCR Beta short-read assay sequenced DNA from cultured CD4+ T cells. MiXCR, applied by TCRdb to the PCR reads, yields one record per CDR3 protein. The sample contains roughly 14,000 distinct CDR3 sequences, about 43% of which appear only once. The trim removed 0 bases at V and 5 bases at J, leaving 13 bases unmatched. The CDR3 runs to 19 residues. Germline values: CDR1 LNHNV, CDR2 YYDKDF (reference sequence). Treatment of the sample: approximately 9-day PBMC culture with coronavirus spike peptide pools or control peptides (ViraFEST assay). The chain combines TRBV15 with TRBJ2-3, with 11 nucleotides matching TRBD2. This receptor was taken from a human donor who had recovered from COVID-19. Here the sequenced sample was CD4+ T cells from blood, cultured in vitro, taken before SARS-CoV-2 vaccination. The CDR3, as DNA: TGTGCCACCAGCAGAGATTGGCGGGCACTAGCGGGAGTCCTAGATACGCAGTATTTT. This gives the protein CATSRDWRALAGVLDTQYF.